Listed below are T cell receptor beta chains from one sample, sequenced in a study of T cell changes during pregnancy in multiple sclerosis. Some clones are missing from TCRdb's copy, which holds only in-frame ones; the method was immunoSEQ multiplex PCR. The sample contains tens of thousands of clones, roughly 91% of which appear only once. Specimen: peripheral blood, collected before pregnancy. These receptors were collected from a female donor with multiple sclerosis, enrolled in a pregnancy study. Each CDR3 is given with its conserved first and last residue. The D gene is left open where the match is weak. Size tells how often a clone was seen (once, few, many) or the class of an expanded clone, and some rows leave it out.

TRBJ1-1	TRBD1	-	TRBV6-4	14	CASSEATGGTEAFF	TGTGCCAGCAGTGAGGCGACAGGGGGTACTGAAGCTTTCTTT
TRBJ1-4	TRBD1	-	TRBV11-2	15	CASSLRGQGGEKLFF	TGTGCCAGCAGCTTACGGGGACAGGGAGGGGAAAAACTGTTTTTT
TRBJ1-1	-	-	TRBV27	13	CASSVTYSGEAFF	TGTGCCAGCAGTGTGACATATTCCGGAGAAGCTTTCTTT
TRBJ2-1	TRBD1	-	TRBV6-6	12	CASRTGGNEQFF	TGTGCCAGTCGGACAGGGGGTAATGAGCAGTTCTTC
TRBJ2-7	TRBD1	once	TRBV11-3	14	CASSSRGQPYEQYF	TGTGCCAGCAGCTCCCGGGGACAGCCCTACGAGCAGTACTTC
TRBJ1-2	TRBD1	-	TRBV7-9	12	CASSTGGPGYTF	TGTGCCAGCAGCACAGGGGGGCCTGGCTACACCTTC
TRBJ1-2	TRBD1	-	TRBV9	16	CASRDRIGGQGAGYTF	TGTGCCAGCAGGGATCGCATTGGGGGACAGGGGGCTGGCTACACCTTC
TRBJ1-2	-	-	TRBV29-1	12	CSVWAGKRGYTF	TGCAGCGTTTGGGCAGGGAAACGTGGCTACACCTTC
TRBJ2-5	-	-	TRBV4-2	13	CASSQLQQETQYF	TGTGCCAGCAGCCAACTACAGCAAGAGACCCAGTACTTC
TRBJ2-1	TRBD2	-	TRBV9	14	CASSVSGGAGEQFF	TGTGCCAGCAGCGTTAGCGGGGGGGCGGGTGAGCAGTTCTTC
TRBJ2-7	-	-	TRBV15	16	CATSRAGSPTPYEQYF	TGTGCCACCAGCAGAGCGGGGAGCCCTACCCCCTACGAGCAGTACTTC
TRBJ2-7	-	-	TRBV21-1	15	CASNLRTGKPYEQYF	TGTGCCAGCAACTTAAGGACAGGGAAGCCCTACGAGCAGTACTTC
TRBJ2-2	-	-	TRBV11-3	17	CASSRTSTLSNTGELFF	TGTGCCAGCAGCCGAACCTCCACCCTATCGAACACCGGGGAGCTGTTTTTT
TRBJ2-2	TRBD1	-	TRBV30	13	CAWSKGAIGELFF	TGTGCCTGGAGCAAGGGGGCAATCGGGGAGCTGTTTTTT
TRBJ2-7	TRBD1	-	TRBV27	14	CASSFAQGVGEQYF	TGTGCCAGCAGTTTTGCCCAGGGGGTGGGTGAGCAGTACTTC